What follows are 9 T cell receptor beta chains derived from one specimen sequenced in a study of shared clonotypes between healthy human individuals. Profiling relied on immunoSEQ multiplex PCR, and the TCRdb table lists in-frame clones only, not all of them. The sample lists approximately 100,000 clones; about 70% were seen once. The sequenced sample consisted of memory CD8+ T cells sorted from blood. As for subset: CD45RO+ cells pooled with CCR7-negative TemRA cells. These receptor sequences come from a woman in her 30s in good health.

The J gene is TRBJ2-5, the V gene TRBV28; no clear D. Germline loops: CDR1 MDHEN, CDR2 SYDVKM. The CDR3 has 13 amino acids. Trimming pared 10 bases from V and 3 bases from J, leaving 15 bases between. The CDR3 sequence: CATSPPCKETQYF. The CDR3 nucleotides are TGTGCCACCTCCCCCCCGTGCAAAGAGACCCAGTACTTC.

J is TRBJ1-2 and V is TRBV11-2, with D perhaps TRBD1 (6 bases). The CDR3 is made up of 13 amino acids. Germline V gives CDR1 SGHAT, CDR2 FQNNGV. V was trimmed by 5 bases and J by 8 bases, leaving 15 bases between them. The CDR3 region is CASSPLTGQGYTF. CDR3 coding DNA: TGTGCCAGCAGCCCCTTGACAGGTCAAGGCTACACCTTC.

This clone was seen repeatedly, ten times or more. V and J are TRBV19 and TRBJ2-6, with 10 bases that match TRBD1. Germline loops: CDR1 LNHDA, CDR2 SQIVND (reference sequence). The CDR3 sequence is 16 residues long. DNA for the CDR3: TGTGCTTCGGGGACAGGGGATATCTCCGGGGCCAACGTCCTGACTTTC. Residues: CASGTGDISGANVLTF.

The rearrangement joins TRBV19 to TRBJ1-2; 9 bases fit TRBD1. Germline loops: CDR1 LNHDA, CDR2 SQIVND (reference sequence). V gave up 3 bases and J gave up 7 bases; unmatched junction bases: 15. The CDR3 consists of 17 residues. The DNA of the CDR3 is TGTGCCAGTAGTATCGAGCGTGGGAAGGGACAGGGTCTTGGCTACACCTTC. This codes for CASSIERGKGQGLGYTF.

In its sample, this clone was seen a few times. With a much larger clone just one base away, this may be a read error. In the same sample, other DNA sequences code for this CDR3. The chain is built from TRBV7-9 and TRBJ2-7, with D uncertain. Germline lookup yields CDR1 SEHNR and CDR2 FQNEAQ (reference sequence). Trimming shortened V by 4 bases and J by 0 bases, and 4 bases separated the two germline ends. The CDR3 is 12 amino acids. This CDR3 reads CASSSSSYEQYF. The CDR3 coding sequence is TGTGCCAGCAGCTCGAGCTCCTACGAGCAGTACTTC.

V and J are TRBV5-6 and TRBJ1-1, with a weak D call TRBD1 (5 bases). CDR1 and CDR2 (germline): SGHDT, YYEEEE. CDR3 length: 16 amino acids. Trimming left V 0 bases short and J 0 bases short, with 12 bases between. As DNA, the CDR3 is TGTGCCAGCAGCTTGGAATTCGGGGGTTTGAACACTGAAGCTTTCTTT. Its protein product is CASSLEFGGLNTEAFF.

The chain recombines TRBV5-4 with TRBJ1-1; D gene uncertain. Germline V gene data show CDR1 as SGHNT and CDR2 as YYREEE (reference sequence). The length of the CDR3 is 13 residues. Trimming stripped 1 base from V and 3 bases from J, with 7 bases between. CDR3 DNA sequence: TGTGCCAGCAGCTTGCCGCCGGACACTGAAGCTTTCTTT. Translating gives CASSLPPDTEAFF.

The chain employs TRBV18 and TRBJ2-7; D may correspond to TRBD1 or TRBD2 (6 bases each). The germline CDR1 and CDR2 sequences are KGHSH and LQKENI. This CDR3 has 15 residues. V was cut by 3 bases and J by 6 bases, with 18 bases left in between. CDR3 DNA sequence: TGTGCCAGCTCACCTAAAGGGGGGCACGGTATCGAGCAGTACTTC. Its protein is CASSPKGGHGIEQYF.

The chain joins TRBV7-8 to TRBJ2-5; D ambiguous. V lost 7 bases to trimming and J lost 6 bases, with 15 bases between them. Germline CDR1 reads SGHVS; CDR2 reads FQNEAQ. The CDR3 is 13 amino acids. The CDR3 sequence is CASKLTVEKTQYF. The CDR3 DNA reads TGTGCCAGCAAATTGACTGTTGAAAAGACCCAGTACTTC. Variable domain in full (rest from reference TRBV7-8 and TRBJ2-5): GAGVSQSPRYKVAKRGQDVALRCDPISGHVSLFWYQQALGQGPEFLTYFQNEAQLDKSGLPSDRFFAERPEGSVSTLKIQRTQQEDSAVYLCASKLTVEKTQYFGPGTRLLVL.